Described below is a single T cell receptor beta chain sequence and its context. Its antigen is unknown. Base qualities are not at hand, and no much larger clone is one base apart. The sample originates from a study of T-cell reconstitution after alpha-beta-depleted transplantation in children (dated by TCRdb to about 2016). Some background on the complete study: T-cell immune reconstitution after TCRalphabeta/CD19-depleted allogeneic hematopoietic cell transplantation in children was quantitatively tracked in the study by means of TCR repertoire profiling.

The library was built by means of PCR. The sequencer was an Illumina HiSeq 2500. TCR libraries were prepared with molecular barcoding, using unique molecular identifiers to normalize TCRbeta repertoire quantification. TCRdb reanalyzed the raw reads on its own, using fastp at Q25 for trimming and MiXCR for clone calling, and kept in-frame beta chains. Each entry is one CDR3 protein sequence, shown with its most common DNA and genes. The sample data list some 500,000 distinct CDR3 sequences, and 32% of these were observed just once. The ten largest clones add up to approximately 2.3% of the sample. From the germline V gene, CDR1 is SGHRS and CDR2 is YFSETQ. V loses 2 bases at its end and J loses 4 bases; junction bases beyond the gene matches: 3. Inclusive of the bounding cysteine and phenylalanine, the CDR3 is 15 residues long. The sequence is cut down to CDR3 DNA, 45 bases in frame from base 1.

The clonotype was recovered from a human donor who donated a stem cell graft to a child with aplastic anemia. The sample was PBMCs from the stem cell graft donor, taken from the stem cell graft. The V and J segments used are TRBV5-1 and TRBJ2-2, with 9 junctional bases fitting TRBD1. The bases read TGCGCCAGCAGCTTAAACAGGGGGCGCACCGGGGAGCTGTTTTTT. Translated, this is CASSLNRGRTGELFF.